The 3 T cell receptor beta chains given below trace back to one sample, sequenced in a study of vaccination and CD4 T cells after COVID-19. An Oncomine TCR Beta short-read assay was used to sequence the DNA from cultured CD4+ T cells. TCRdb reprocessed the PCR reads via MiXCR and lists one record per CDR3 protein. This table holds several thousand distinct CDR3 sequences, around 66% found once. The treatment is: roughly 10-day PBMC culture with coronavirus spike peptide pools or control peptides (ViraFEST assay). Their target antigens are unknown. Sequenced sample: CD4+ T cells from blood, cultured in vitro. Receptor source: a human donor who had recovered from COVID-19.

The chain couples TRBV5-1 to TRBJ1-2, with D tentatively TRBD1 (5 bases). CDR1 is SGHRS and CDR2 is YFSETQ in the germline V gene. V lost 0 bases and J lost 1, with 16 bases in between. This CDR3 contains 17 residues. The CDR3 coding sequence is TGCGCCAGCAGCTTGGGGACCCTGACAGACCTTAACTATGGCTACACCTTC. Amino acids: CASSLGTLTDLNYGYTF.

This clonotype is labeled large. J is TRBJ1-5 and V is TRBV6-1; 7 nucleotides agree with TRBD1. The CDR3 covers 14 residues. Trimming took 6 bases from V and 7 from J; bases not matched to a gene: 9. The germline V gene encodes CDR1 MNHNS and CDR2 SASEGT. The CDR3 here is CASSSDRVQQPQHF. The CDR3 coding sequence is TGTGCCAGCAGCTCTGACAGGGTGCAACAGCCCCAGCATTTT.

The CDR3 bases are TGCAGTGCGACTGAAAACGGGGGTTCAGATACGCAGTATTTT. Translating gives CSATENGGSDTQYF. The J gene is TRBJ2-3, the V gene TRBV20-1, with D perhaps matching TRBD2 (6 bases). Trimming stripped 6 bases from V and 4 bases from J, with 17 bases between. There are 14 residues in the CDR3. Germline V gene sequence: CDR1 DFQATT, CDR2 SNEGSKA (reference sequence).